One and the same sample provided the 32 T cell receptor beta chains below, sequenced in a study of shared clonotypes between healthy human individuals. The table came from immunoSEQ multiplex PCR; TCRdb's copy has only in-frame clones and leaves some out. The table includes fewer than 400,000 clones, roughly 70% detected once. What was sequenced was memory CD4+ T cells sorted from blood. Stated subset: CD45RA-negative fraction. The receptors originated from a man aged 25 to 40 in good health.

This sequence joins TRBV4-1 and TRBJ2-5; weak D call: TRBD1 (5 bases). Germline CDR1 MGHRA, CDR2 YSYEKL. Trimming shortened V by 0 bases and J by 4 bases, and 9 bases separated the two germline ends. This CDR3 is 14 amino acids long. Here the CDR3 reads CASSQDERGETQYF. DNA for the CDR3: TGCGCCAGCAGCCAAGATGAAAGGGGAGAGACCCAGTACTTC.

This sequence joins TRBV5-1 and TRBJ2-2; D is ambiguous. The CDR3 extends over 13 amino acids. The germline V gene has CDR1 SGHRS and CDR2 YFSETQ. The ends were cut back, 4 bases at V and 6 bases at J, with 10 bases in the middle. Here the CDR3 DNA reads TGCGCCAGCAGCATACTTAGGGCCGGGGAGCTGTTTTTT. This codes for CASSILRAGELFF.

The rearrangement joins TRBV5-6 to TRBJ2-5; maybe TRBD1 (5 bases). Germline CDR1 SGHDT, CDR2 YYEEEE. Deletions cut 2 bases from V and 5 bases from J, with 10 bases between. The CDR3 loop spans 13 amino acids. CDR3 in DNA: TGTGCCAGCAGCTTACCATCAGGGGAGACCCAGTACTTC. Translation: CASSLPSGETQYF.

A few counts support this clone. Written as DNA, the CDR3 is TGTGCCAGCAGCTTAGTAGGAGGGGGTAATTCACCCCTCCACTTT. It encodes CASSLVGGGNSPLHF. The V call is TRBV7-8, the J call TRBJ1-6; TRBD1 might be the D (6 bases). V dropped 1 base and J dropped 6 bases, with 10 bases sitting between them. This CDR3 has 15 residues. The germline gives CDR1 SGHVS, CDR2 FQNEAQ.

The chain links TRBV29-1 to TRBJ1-1; 9 bases are a match to TRBD1. V dropped 7 bases and J dropped 5; count of bases not matched to a gene: 14. Germline V lookup: CDR1 SQVTM, CDR2 ANQGSEA. The CDR3 loop spans 15 amino acids. CDR3 sequence reads: CSAGGGTGYDTEAFF. The CDR3 DNA is TGCAGCGCCGGGGGCGGGACAGGGTATGATACTGAAGCTTTCTTT.

This chain connects TRBV6-1 to TRBJ2-1; a weak D match, TRBD1 (6 bases). CDR1 is MNHNS, CDR2 SASEGT, per germline. The CDR3 runs 15 residues. Deletions cut 3 bases from V and 7 bases from J, with 16 bases between. CDR3 amino acids: CASSDPGASRNEQFF. CDR3 coding DNA: TGTGCCAGCAGTGACCCAGGGGCAAGTCGGAATGAGCAGTTCTTC.

The chain employs TRBV29-1 and TRBJ1-1, with D possibly matching TRBD1 (5 bases). V gave up 4 bases and J gave up 2 bases, with 11 bases separating them. The CDR3 loop spans 13 amino acids. Per germline, CDR1 SQVTM and CDR2 ANQGSEA. The CDR3 coding sequence is TGCAGCGTTGTCGGGGGGGGAAACACTGAAGCTTTCTTT. Encoded protein: CSVVGGGNTEAFF.

The rearrangement uses TRBV2 and TRBJ2-1; D is unclear. V lost 8 bases and J lost 5, with 13 bases in between. The CDR3 is 13 residues long. The germline CDR1 and CDR2 sequences are SNHLY and FYNNEI. CDR3: CASEMAPNNEQFF. The DNA for the CDR3 is TGTGCCAGCGAGATGGCCCCAAACAATGAGCAGTTCTTC.

CDR3 residues: CAILPGGQPQHF. CDR3 in DNA: TGTGCCATCCTCCCGGGGGGACAGCCCCAGCATTTT. V usage is TRBV19 and J usage is TRBJ1-5, with D possibly being TRBD1 (5 bases). The V gene lost 10 bases and the J gene lost 7 bases, with 14 bases spanning the gap. The CDR3 contains 12 residues. Germline V gene sequence: CDR1 LNHDA, CDR2 SQIVND (reference sequence).

This clone has just one count. V and J are TRBV5-4 and TRBJ2-1, with 7 bases identical to TRBD1. Germline CDR1 and CDR2: SGHNT and YYREEE (reference sequence). With V trimmed by 5 bases and J by 12 bases, 5 bases remained unmatched. CDR3 size: 11 residues. CDR3 sequence: CASSFTGVQFF. In DNA form, the CDR3 reads TGTGCCAGCAGTTTTACAGGGGTGCAGTTCTTC.

This sequence joins TRBV18 and TRBJ1-1; D may be TRBD1 (6 bases). V lost 3 bases, J lost 4 bases, and 15 bases lay in between. From germline, CDR1 is KGHSH and CDR2 LQKENI. This CDR3 spans 15 amino acids. CDR3: CASSPLLQGGTEAFF. The DNA of the CDR3 is TGTGCCAGCTCACCGCTTTTACAGGGTGGCACTGAAGCTTTCTTT.

The chain joins TRBV5-1 to TRBJ2-3, with a possible D match to TRBD2 (5 bases). V was cut by 0 bases and J by 6 bases, with 17 bases left in between. Looked up from germline, CDR1 is SGHRS and CDR2 is YFSETQ. This CDR3 region has 16 residues. CDR3 sequence: CASSLELSVRGDTQYF. The CDR3 nucleotides are TGCGCCAGCAGCTTGGAGCTTAGCGTTAGAGGGGATACGCAGTATTTT.

This clone was observed many times. The chain has TRBV7-9 and TRBJ2-1; D unresolved. V lost 2 bases to trimming and J lost 7 bases, with 15 bases between them. CDR1 and CDR2 (germline): SEHNR, FQNEAQ (reference sequence). The CDR3 extends over 15 amino acids. CDR3 residues: CASSLLGRYVNEQFF. The CDR3 region has the DNA TGTGCCAGCAGCTTACTAGGGCGGTACGTAAATGAGCAGTTCTTC.

The chain joins TRBV5-1 to TRBJ1-1, with D perhaps matching TRBD1 (6 bases). CDR1 and CDR2 (germline): SGHRS, YFSETQ. CDR3 length: 15 amino acids. Trimming stripped 4 bases from V and 2 bases from J, with 15 bases between. The CDR3 sequence is CASSLMGRGNTEAFF. CDR3 sequence (DNA): TGCGCCAGCAGCCTGATGGGCAGGGGAAACACTGAAGCTTTCTTT.

The V call is TRBV28, the J call TRBJ2-7; TRBD2 matches 7 bases. Per germline, CDR1 MDHEN and CDR2 SYDVKM. The CDR3 extends over 15 amino acids. Losses at the gene ends were 2 bases for V and 2 bases for J; bases not matched to a gene: 6. The CDR3: CASSLRGGKAYEQYF. The DNA for the CDR3 is TGTGCCAGCAGTTTACGGGGAGGGAAAGCCTACGAGCAGTACTTC.

This sequence joins TRBV5-8 and TRBJ1-6; D call uncertain. CDR1 and CDR2 (germline): SGHTS, YDEGEE. This CDR3 comprises 14 residues. V was clipped by 2 bases and J by 10 bases, with 13 bases between them. CDR3 residues: CASSFLVPGSPLHF. The CDR3 nucleotides read TGTGCCAGCAGCTTTCTAGTGCCTGGGTCACCCCTCCACTTT. The variable domain in full, with the rest retrieved from reference TRBV5-8 and TRBJ1-6, is EAGVTQSPTHLIKTRGQQATLRCSPISGHTSVYWYQQALGLGLQFLLWYDEGEERNRGNFPPRFSGRQFPNYSSELNVNALELEDSALYLCASSFLVPGSPLHFGNGTRLTVT.

V gene TRBV5-1 combines with J gene TRBJ2-2, with D unclear. The CDR3 is 15 residues long. Germline V gene data show CDR1 as SGHRS and CDR2 as YFSETQ. Trimming left V 7 bases short and J 3 bases short, with 16 bases between. The CDR3 here is CASQLDQLDTGELFF. The CDR3, as DNA: TGCGCCAGCCAGTTGGACCAATTAGACACCGGGGAGCTGTTTTTT.

The chain couples TRBV7-8 to TRBJ2-7; D remains ambiguous. The CDR3 has 10 residues. Germline CDR1 and CDR2: SGHVS and FQNEAQ. V was trimmed by 8 bases and J by 2 bases, leaving 4 bases between them. The CDR3 bases are TGTGCCAGCGGGACCTACGAGCAGTACTTC. Residues: CASGTYEQYF.

The chain carries TRBV27 and TRBJ2-7; D perhaps matches TRBD2 (5 bases). The CDR3 runs to 15 residues. V lost 1 base to trimming and J lost 2 bases, with 12 bases between them. CDR1 is MNHEY and CDR2 is SMNVEV in the germline V gene (reference sequence). CDR3 protein: CASSLLAGIAYEQYF. CDR3 sequence (DNA): TGTGCCAGCAGTTTATTGGCGGGTATTGCCTACGAGCAGTACTTC.

This chain uses TRBV30 with TRBJ2-3, with 7 bases identical to TRBD1. The ends lost 8 bases at V and 4 bases at J; junction bases unmatched: 9. CDR1 GTSNPN and CDR2 SVGIG come from the germline V gene (reference sequence). This CDR3 region has 13 residues. CDR3 DNA: TGTGCCGGGGGACAGCGGAGAGCAGATACGCAGTATTTT. Translating it yields CAGGQRRADTQYF.

This clone was found once. V usage is TRBV5-5 and J usage is TRBJ1-5; weak D call: TRBD1 (6 bases). This CDR3 has 15 residues. Germline assignment: CDR1 SGHKS and CDR2 YYEKEE (reference sequence). V shed 2 bases and J shed 5 bases, with 14 bases lying between them. DNA of the CDR3: TGTGCCAGCAGCTTCTACAGGGCAAGGGATCAGCCCCAGCATTTT. This codes for CASSFYRARDQPQHF. The full variable domain, in which reference TRBV5-5 and TRBJ1-5 provide the parts outside the CDR3, is DAGVTQSPTHLIKTRGQQVTLRCSPISGHKSVSWYQQVLGQGPQFIFQYYEKEERGRGNFPDRFSARQFPNYSSELNVNALLLGDSALYLCASSFYRARDQPQHFGDGTRLSIL.

This clone was picked up a small number of times. The genes are TRBV4-1 and TRBJ1-2; D gene ambiguous. The CDR3 totals 14 residues. Germline V gives CDR1 MGHRA, CDR2 YSYEKL. Trimming pared 4 bases from V and 0 bases from J, leaving 9 bases between. DNA of the CDR3: TGCGCCAGCAGCCTCTTCGACACTAACTATGGCTACACCTTC. It encodes CASSLFDTNYGYTF.

The chain combines TRBV18 with TRBJ2-2; D possibly corresponds to TRBD1 (6 bases). Trimming stripped 3 bases from V and 0 bases from J, with 11 bases between. Germline V lookup: CDR1 KGHSH, CDR2 LQKENI. This CDR3 contains 16 residues. The CDR3 DNA follows: TGTGCCAGCTCACCTATAACAGGGACGAACACCGGGGAGCTGTTTTTT. It translates to CASSPITGTNTGELFF.

This clone has a count of ten or more. V gene TRBV5-1 combines with J gene TRBJ2-7, with 8 bases identical to TRBD1. This CDR3 comprises 16 residues. CDR1 is SGHRS, CDR2 YFSETQ, per germline. The V gene end was trimmed by 3 bases and the J gene end by 3 bases; junction bases not matched to a gene: 11. Written as DNA, the CDR3 is TGCGCCAGCAGCTCCGTAGACAGGGGAAACGACTACGAGCAGTACTTC. This codes for CASSSVDRGNDYEQYF.

The V and J genes are TRBV6-5 and TRBJ2-7; TRBD1 matches at 9 bases. V trimming: 8 bases; J trimming: 5 bases; junction bases outside the gene matches: 13. Germline loops: CDR1 MNHEY, CDR2 SVGAGI. This CDR3 has 15 residues. CDR3 bases: TGTGCCAGCTCCGCCCCCGGGACAGGGACAGACGAGCAGTACTTC. It yields the protein CASSAPGTGTDEQYF.

This clone was recorded at least ten times. The chain combines TRBV19 with TRBJ2-7; perhaps TRBD2 as D (5 bases). Trimming stripped 8 bases from V and 1 base from J, with 12 bases between. The germline gives CDR1 LNHDA, CDR2 SQIVND (reference sequence). CDR3 length: 13 amino acids. CDR3 amino acids: CASAKGSSYEQYF. In DNA form, the CDR3 reads TGTGCCAGTGCAAAAGGGAGTTCCTACGAGCAGTACTTC.

This clone was counted a few times. This chain uses TRBV29-1 with TRBJ1-4; no clear D gene. The CDR3 spans 14 residues. Germline CDR1 and CDR2: SQVTM and ANQGSEA. Between the trimmed V and J ends, which lost 3 bases and 0 bases, there was a span of 8 bases. CDR3: CSVEGSATNEKLFF. The CDR3 coding sequence is TGCAGCGTTGAGGGAAGCGCAACTAATGAAAAACTGTTTTTT.

J is TRBJ2-5 and V is TRBV7-2; 14 positions agree with TRBD2. V lost 4 bases, J lost 5 bases, and 9 bases stayed unmatched. The length of the CDR3 is 17 residues. Looked up from germline, CDR1 is SGHTA and CDR2 is FQGNSA. The CDR3, as DNA: TGTGCCAGCAGCTCCGGGACTAGCGGGAGTAATCACGAGACCCAGTACTTC. Translating gives CASSSGTSGSNHETQYF.

The CDR3 DNA follows: TGTGCCAGCAGTTTCGTGCACCTCTACGAGCAGTACTTC. Its translation is CASSFVHLYEQYF. The J gene is TRBJ2-7, the V gene TRBV28; no definite D call. The CDR3 covers 13 residues. Trimming removed 3 bases at V and 3 bases at J, with 9 bases between. The germline CDR1 and CDR2 sequences are MDHEN and SYDVKM. Together with reference TRBV28 and TRBJ2-7, the CDR3 gives the full variable domain: DVKVTQSSRYLVKRTGEKVFLECVQDMDHENMFWYRQDPGLGLRLIYFSYDVKMKEKGDIPEGYSVSREKKERFSLILESASTNQTSMYLCASSFVHLYEQYFGPGTRLTVT.

This clone was observed a few times. CDR3 residues: CASSFRAGGYEQYF. The CDR3 DNA reads TGTGCCAGCAGTTTTCGTGCAGGGGGCTACGAGCAGTACTTC. The chain is built from TRBV28 and TRBJ2-7; 7 bases map to TRBD1. The germline V gene has CDR1 MDHEN and CDR2 SYDVKM. The CDR3 runs to 14 residues. Trimming cost V 3 bases and J 3 bases; bases outside gene matches: 5.

V and J are TRBV5-1 and TRBJ2-2, with TRBD2 matching over 8 bases. CDR3 size: 16 residues. From germline, CDR1 is SGHRS and CDR2 YFSETQ. V shed 5 bases and J 0 bases; nucleotides not matched to a gene: 6. CDR3 coding DNA: TGCGCCAGCAGGGGGGCGGGAGGACCGAACACCGGGGAGCTGTTTTTT. This codes for CASRGAGGPNTGELFF. Based on the CDR3 plus reference TRBV5-1 and TRBJ2-2, the full variable domain is KAGVTQTPRYLIKTRGQQVTLSCSPISGHRSVSWYQQTPGQGLQFLFEYFSETQRNKGNFPGRFSGRQFSNSRSEMNVSTLELGDSALYLCASRGAGGPNTGELFFGEGSRLTVL.

This chain connects TRBV18 to TRBJ2-3, with D hard to call. Germline assignment: CDR1 KGHSH and CDR2 LQKENI. Trimming removed 2 bases at V and 5 bases at J, with 8 bases between. There are 13 residues in the CDR3. Written as DNA, the CDR3 is TGTGCCAGCTCACCAATAATAAGAGATACGCAGTATTTT. Its protein product is CASSPIIRDTQYF.